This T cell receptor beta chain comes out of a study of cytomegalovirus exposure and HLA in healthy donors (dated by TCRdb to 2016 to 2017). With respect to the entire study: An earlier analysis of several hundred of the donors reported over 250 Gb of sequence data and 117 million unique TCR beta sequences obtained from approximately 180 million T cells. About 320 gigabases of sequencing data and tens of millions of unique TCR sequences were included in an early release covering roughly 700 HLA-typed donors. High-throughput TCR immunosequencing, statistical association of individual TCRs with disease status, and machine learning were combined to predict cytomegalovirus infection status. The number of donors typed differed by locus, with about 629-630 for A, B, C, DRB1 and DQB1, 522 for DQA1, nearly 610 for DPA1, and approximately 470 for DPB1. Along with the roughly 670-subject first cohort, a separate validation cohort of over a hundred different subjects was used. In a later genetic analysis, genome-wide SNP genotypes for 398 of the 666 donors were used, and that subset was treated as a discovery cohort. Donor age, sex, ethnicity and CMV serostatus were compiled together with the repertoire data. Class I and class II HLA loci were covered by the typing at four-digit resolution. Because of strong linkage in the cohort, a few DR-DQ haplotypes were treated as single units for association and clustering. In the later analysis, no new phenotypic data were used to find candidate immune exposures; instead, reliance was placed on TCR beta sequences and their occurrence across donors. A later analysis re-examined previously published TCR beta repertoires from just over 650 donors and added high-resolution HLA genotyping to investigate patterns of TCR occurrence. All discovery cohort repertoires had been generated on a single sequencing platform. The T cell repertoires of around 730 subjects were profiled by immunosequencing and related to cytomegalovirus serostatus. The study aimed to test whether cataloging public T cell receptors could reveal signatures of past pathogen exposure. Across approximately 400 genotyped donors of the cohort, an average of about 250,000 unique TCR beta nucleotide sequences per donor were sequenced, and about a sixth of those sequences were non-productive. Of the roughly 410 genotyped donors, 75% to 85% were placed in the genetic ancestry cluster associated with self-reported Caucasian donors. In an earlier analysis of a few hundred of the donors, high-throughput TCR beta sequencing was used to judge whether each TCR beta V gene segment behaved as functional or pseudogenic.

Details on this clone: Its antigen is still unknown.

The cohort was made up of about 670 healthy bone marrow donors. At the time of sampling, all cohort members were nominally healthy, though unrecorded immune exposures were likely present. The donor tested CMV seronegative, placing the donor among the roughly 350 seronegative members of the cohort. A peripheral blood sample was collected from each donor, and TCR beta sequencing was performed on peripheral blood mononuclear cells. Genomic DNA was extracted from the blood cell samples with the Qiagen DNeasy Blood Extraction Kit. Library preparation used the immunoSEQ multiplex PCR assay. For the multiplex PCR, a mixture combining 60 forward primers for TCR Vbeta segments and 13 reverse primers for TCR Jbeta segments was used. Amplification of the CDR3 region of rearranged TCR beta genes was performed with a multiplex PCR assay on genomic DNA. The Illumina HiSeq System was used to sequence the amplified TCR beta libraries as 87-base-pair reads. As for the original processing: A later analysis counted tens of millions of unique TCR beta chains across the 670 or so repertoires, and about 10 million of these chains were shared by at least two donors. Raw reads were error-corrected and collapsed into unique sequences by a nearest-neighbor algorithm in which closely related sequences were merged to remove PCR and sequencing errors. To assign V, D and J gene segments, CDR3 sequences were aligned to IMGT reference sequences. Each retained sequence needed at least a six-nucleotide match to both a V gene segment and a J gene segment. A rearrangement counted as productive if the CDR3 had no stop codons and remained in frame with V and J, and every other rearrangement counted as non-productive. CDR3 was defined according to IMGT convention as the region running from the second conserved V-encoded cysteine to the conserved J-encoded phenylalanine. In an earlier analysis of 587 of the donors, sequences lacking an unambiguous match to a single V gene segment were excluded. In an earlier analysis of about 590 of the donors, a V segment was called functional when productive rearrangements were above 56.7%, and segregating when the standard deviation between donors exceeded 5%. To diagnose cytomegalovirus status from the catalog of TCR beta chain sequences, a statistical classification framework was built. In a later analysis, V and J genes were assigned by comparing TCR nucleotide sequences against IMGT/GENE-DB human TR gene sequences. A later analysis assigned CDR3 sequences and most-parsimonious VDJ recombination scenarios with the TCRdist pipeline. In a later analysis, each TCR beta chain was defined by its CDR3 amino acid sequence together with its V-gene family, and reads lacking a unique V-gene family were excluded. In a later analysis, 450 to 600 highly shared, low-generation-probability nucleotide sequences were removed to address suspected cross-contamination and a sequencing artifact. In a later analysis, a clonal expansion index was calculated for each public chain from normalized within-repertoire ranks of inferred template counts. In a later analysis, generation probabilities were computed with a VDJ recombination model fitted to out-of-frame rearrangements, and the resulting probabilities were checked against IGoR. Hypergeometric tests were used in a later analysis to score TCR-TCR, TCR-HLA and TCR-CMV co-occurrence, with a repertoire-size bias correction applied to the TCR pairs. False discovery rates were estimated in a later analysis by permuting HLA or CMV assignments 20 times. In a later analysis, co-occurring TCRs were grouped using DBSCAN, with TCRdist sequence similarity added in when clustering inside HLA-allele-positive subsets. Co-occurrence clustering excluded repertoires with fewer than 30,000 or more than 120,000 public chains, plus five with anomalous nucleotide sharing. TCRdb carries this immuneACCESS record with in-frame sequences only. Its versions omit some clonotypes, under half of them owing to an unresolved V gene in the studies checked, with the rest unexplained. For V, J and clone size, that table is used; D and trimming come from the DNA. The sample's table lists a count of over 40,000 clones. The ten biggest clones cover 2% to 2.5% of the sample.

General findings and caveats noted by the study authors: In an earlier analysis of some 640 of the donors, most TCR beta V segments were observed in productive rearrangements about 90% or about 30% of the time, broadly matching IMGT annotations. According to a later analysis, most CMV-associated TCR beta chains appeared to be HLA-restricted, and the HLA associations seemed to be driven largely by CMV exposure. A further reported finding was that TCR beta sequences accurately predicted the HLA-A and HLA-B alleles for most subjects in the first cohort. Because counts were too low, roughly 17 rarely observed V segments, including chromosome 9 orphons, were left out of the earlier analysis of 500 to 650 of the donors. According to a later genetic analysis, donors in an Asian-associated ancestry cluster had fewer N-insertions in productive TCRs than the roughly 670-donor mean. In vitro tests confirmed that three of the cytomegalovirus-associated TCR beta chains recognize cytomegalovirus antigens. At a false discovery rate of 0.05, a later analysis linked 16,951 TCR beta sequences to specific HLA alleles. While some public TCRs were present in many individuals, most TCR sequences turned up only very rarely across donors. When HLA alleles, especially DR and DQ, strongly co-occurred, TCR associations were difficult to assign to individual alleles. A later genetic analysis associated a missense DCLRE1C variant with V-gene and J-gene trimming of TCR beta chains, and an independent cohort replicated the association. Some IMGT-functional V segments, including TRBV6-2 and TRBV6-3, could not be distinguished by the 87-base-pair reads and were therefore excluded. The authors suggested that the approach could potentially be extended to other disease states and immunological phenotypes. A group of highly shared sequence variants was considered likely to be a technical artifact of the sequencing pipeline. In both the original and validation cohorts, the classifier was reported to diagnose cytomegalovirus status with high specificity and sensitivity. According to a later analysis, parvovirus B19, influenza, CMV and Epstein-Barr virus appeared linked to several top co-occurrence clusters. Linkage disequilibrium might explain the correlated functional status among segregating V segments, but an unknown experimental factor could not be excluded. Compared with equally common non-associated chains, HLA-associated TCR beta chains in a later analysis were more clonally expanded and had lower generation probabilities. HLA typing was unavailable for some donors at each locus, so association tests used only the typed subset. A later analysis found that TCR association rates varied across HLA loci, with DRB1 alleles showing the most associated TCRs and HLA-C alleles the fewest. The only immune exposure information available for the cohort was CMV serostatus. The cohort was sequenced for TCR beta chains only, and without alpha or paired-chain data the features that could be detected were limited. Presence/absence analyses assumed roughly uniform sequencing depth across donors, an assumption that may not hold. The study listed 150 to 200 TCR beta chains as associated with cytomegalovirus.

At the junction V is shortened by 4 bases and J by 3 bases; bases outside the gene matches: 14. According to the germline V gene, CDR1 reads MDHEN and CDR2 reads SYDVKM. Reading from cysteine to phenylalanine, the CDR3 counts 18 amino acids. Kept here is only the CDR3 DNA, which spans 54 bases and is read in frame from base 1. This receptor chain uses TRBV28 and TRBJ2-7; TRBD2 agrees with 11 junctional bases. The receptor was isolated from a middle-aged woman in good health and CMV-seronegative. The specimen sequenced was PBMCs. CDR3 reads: CASSSTSGTLGDLYEQYF. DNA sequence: TGTGCCAGCAGTTCGACTAGCGGGACCCTAGGAGATCTCTACGAGCAGTACTTC.